The rows below give T cell receptor beta chains drawn from one sample of a study of vaccination and CD4 T cells after COVID-19. Each CDR3 protein is one row after TCRdb ran MiXCR on the PCR reads. The repertoire has around 15,000 distinct CDR3 sequences, roughly 51% of them found once; the top ten carry roughly 17%. Which antigens these TCRs recognize remains unknown. Sequencing was performed on CD4+ T cells from blood, cultured in vitro. The receptor source for this set is a human donor who had recovered from COVID-19. Both conserved end residues are part of each CDR3. The D gene is left open where the match is weak. A clone size is listed for some rows: how often the clone was seen (once, few, many), or a class if it is expanded.

d_gene	v_gene	j_gene	abundance	CDR3nt	CDR3aa
.	TRBV10-3	TRBJ1-2	few	TGTGCCATCAGCGGCTCGCAGGGGTATGGCTACACCTTC	CAISGSQGYGYTF
.	TRBV20-1	TRBJ1-5	few	TGCAGTGCTAGGTTCAACAATCAGCCCCAGCATTTT	CSARFNNQPQHF
.	TRBV2	TRBJ2-1	.	TGTGCCAGCAGTGGAATGGGGGGCTCCTACAATGAGCAGTTCTTC	CASSGMGGSYNEQFF
TRBD1	TRBV20-1	TRBJ2-1	.	TGCAGTGCTCCAGCAATGGACAGGAAGGTGAATGAGCAGTTCTTC	CSAPAMDRKVNEQFF
.	TRBV20-1	TRBJ1-2	few	TGCAGTGCTAGAGTCAGTAACAGCTATGGCTACACCTTC	CSARVSNSYGYTF
.	TRBV20-1	TRBJ1-2	.	TGCAGTGCTAGAGATGGAGGGGTTACCTATGGCTACACCTTC	CSARDGGVTYGYTF
TRBD2	TRBV20-1	TRBJ2-6	once	TGCAGTGCTAGAGGCAGACTAGCTGGGGACTCTGGGGCCAACGTCCTGACTTTC	CSARGRLAGDSGANVLTF
.	TRBV6-1	TRBJ2-3	.	TGTGCCAGCAGAAGATCCGGGCAGGGTATAGATACGCAGTATTTT	CASRRSGQGIDTQYF
TRBD1	TRBV20-1	TRBJ2-5	.	TGCAGTACAATAGACCAGGGGGCGACCCAGTACTTC	CSTIDQGATQYF
.	TRBV3-1	TRBJ1-5	.	TGTGCCAGCAGCCAGGGTACAGGGTTGGGGCAGCCCCAGCATTTT	CASSQGTGLGQPQHF
.	TRBV6-1	TRBJ2-5	.	TGTGCCAGCAGTACCTCTTGGGGGACGGGGGAGACCCAGTACTTC	CASSTSWGTGETQYF
TRBD1	TRBV6-5	TRBJ1-2	.	TGTGCCAGCAGTTACTCGAAGGCAGGGGGCGTGGATGGCTACACCTTC	CASSYSKAGGVDGYTF
.	TRBV20-1	TRBJ1-3	few	TGCAGTGCTAGAGATCACAGCGACTCTGGAAACACCATATATTTT	CSARDHSDSGNTIYF
TRBD1	TRBV5-4	TRBJ2-7	.	TGTGCCAGCAGCCCAACCCCCGGGACAGGGGTGGGCGAGCAGTACTTC	CASSPTPGTGVGEQYF
.	TRBV7-6	TRBJ2-2	few	TGTGCCAGCAGCCGTACCGGGGAGCTGTTTTTT	CASSRTGELFF
.	TRBV19	TRBJ2-2	.	TGTGCCAGTCGGTACACGAACACCGGGGAGCTGTTTTTT	CASRYTNTGELFF
.	TRBV30	TRBJ1-1	few	TGTGCCTGGAGTTCAAACCATTTGGCTGAAGCTTTCTTT	CAWSSNHLAEAFF
.	TRBV7-3	TRBJ1-4	.	TGTGCCAGCCGACTAGGGGCAGGGCCTAATGAAAAACTGTTTTTT	CASRLGAGPNEKLFF
.	TRBV5-1	TRBJ1-5	.	TGCGCCAGCAGCCCGCTCGGGGTGCAGGGGCAGCCCCAGCATTTT	CASSPLGVQGQPQHF
.	TRBV19	TRBJ2-7	.	TGTGCCAGTAGCCTCAGACAGGACTCCTACGAGCAGTACTTC	CASSLRQDSYEQYF
.	TRBV21-1	TRBJ2-2	few	TGTGCCAACAACCTTGGGGGGGATGGCGGGGAGCTGTTTTTT	CANNLGGDGGELFF
TRBD1	TRBV12-3/TRBV12-4	TRBJ1-6	few	TGTGCCAGCAGTCTCTCCGGGACAGGGGTTTCACCCCTCCACTTT	CASSLSGTGVSPLHF
.	TRBV30	TRBJ1-1	.	TGTGCCTGGAGTTTGCAGGGGACTGAAGCTTTCTTT	CAWSLQGTEAFF
.	TRBV20-1	TRBJ1-2	.	TGCAGTGCTAGAGAGTCGTGGGACACGCTCATGTCTGGCTACACCTTC	CSARESWDTLMSGYTF
.	TRBV5-4	TRBJ2-5	.	TGTGCCAGCAGCGGGGGGCCCAACCAAGAGACCCAGTACTTC	CASSGGPNQETQYF
.	TRBV20-1	TRBJ2-3	.	TGCAGTGAGAAGGACCCTAGCACAGATACGCAGTATTTT	CSEKDPSTDTQYF
TRBD1	TRBV5-1	TRBJ1-5	.	TGCGCCAGCAGCATCAACGGGACAGGGTCTCTTAATCAGCCCCAGCATTTT	CASSINGTGSLNQPQHF
TRBD1	TRBV30	TRBJ1-5	.	TGTGCCTGGAGTGTAGGAGGGGGCGGCAATCAGCCCCAGCATTTT	CAWSVGGGGNQPQHF
.	TRBV7-9	TRBJ1-1	.	TGTGCCAGCAGCAAAACACGGGGGAATTGGAACACTGAAGCTTTCTTT	CASSKTRGNWNTEAFF
.	TRBV7-3	TRBJ2-7	.	TGTGCCAGCAGCTTGACGGAGGGGGCCGAGCAGTACTTC	CASSLTEGAEQYF
.	TRBV7-2	TRBJ1-2	few	TGTGCCAGCAGCTTCTCGGGGATTTATGGCTACACCTTC	CASSFSGIYGYTF
TRBD1	TRBV6-2/TRBV6-3	TRBJ1-2	.	TGTGCCAGCAGACATACCGGGACAGGGGGAAACTATGGCTACACCTTC	CASRHTGTGGNYGYTF
.	TRBV9	TRBJ2-5	.	TGTGCCAGCAGCAGGGGGGATTCAGCGGGACGACAAGAGACCCAGTACTTC	CASSRGDSAGRQETQYF
.	TRBV7-3	TRBJ1-3	.	TGTGCCAGCAGCTTAGGGGGACCCTCAGGAAACACCATATATTTT	CASSLGGPSGNTIYF
.	TRBV4-1	TRBJ2-3	.	TGCGCCAGCAGCCAATCGGACAGTAGAACGCAGTATTTT	CASSQSDSRTQYF
TRBD1	TRBV6-1	TRBJ2-6	.	TGTGCCAGCAGTCGGACAGGTCTCACTGGGGCCAACGTCCTGACTTTC	CASSRTGLTGANVLTF
TRBD1	TRBV6-2/TRBV6-3	TRBJ1-2	.	TGTGCCAGCAGCTCACCGGGACAGGGATACTATGGCTACACCTTC	CASSSPGQGYYGYTF
TRBD1	TRBV20-1	TRBJ2-1	.	TGCAGTGCTAGGAGGACAGGTCCCTACAATGAGCAGTTCTTC	CSARRTGPYNEQFF
.	TRBV15	TRBJ1-5	.	TGTGCCACCAGCAGAGACAGCCAACGGGGGGCCCAGCATTTT	CATSRDSQRGAQHF